A selection of T cell receptor beta chains follows, all from one sample in a study of control samples from healthy donors and cancer patients. Sequencing was performed with immunoSEQ multiplex PCR; in TCRdb, only in-frame clones are kept and a portion is missing. Of under 90,000 clones in the sample, 85% to 95% were seen once. The source material was blood. These receptors were taken from a woman aged 60-70 years in good health. Both conserved end residues are part of each CDR3. Each record gives: J gene, clone size, D gene, CDR3 length, V gene, CDR3 DNA, CDR3 protein. D genes are given only for firm matches. Only some rows state a clone size, as once, few, many or a class for expanded clones.

J: TRBJ1-1
size: NA
D: TRBD1
length: 15
V: TRBV10-3
DNA: TGTGCCATCAGTGCACGGACAGGGGGCAACACTGAAGCTTTCTTT
CDR3: CAISARTGGNTEAFF

J: TRBJ2-5
size: NA
D: TRBD2
length: 14
V: TRBV19
DNA: TGTGCCAGTAGTACTAGCGGGGACCAAGAGACCCAGTACTTC
CDR3: CASSTSGDQETQYF

J: TRBJ1-5
size: NA
D: TRBD1
length: 14
V: TRBV7-2
DNA: TGTGCCAGCAGCCTAGCAGGGGGAACGGAGCCCCAGCATTTT
CDR3: CASSLAGGTEPQHF

J: TRBJ2-1
size: NA
D: TRBD2
length: 15
V: TRBV28
DNA: TGTGCCAGCACCGATAGCGGGAGGACCTACAATGAGCAGTTCTTC
CDR3: CASTDSGRTYNEQFF

J: TRBJ1-3
size: NA
D: TRBD1
length: 16
V: TRBV18
DNA: TGTGCCAGCTCACCACAAAGACAGGGGACTGGAAACACCATATATTTT
CDR3: CASSPQRQGTGNTIYF

J: TRBJ1-1
size: NA
D: NA
length: 13
V: TRBV12-5
DNA: TGTGCTAGTGGGGGCTCGGGACGCACTGAAGCTTTCTTT
CDR3: CASGGSGRTEAFF

J: TRBJ1-4
size: NA
D: NA
length: 11
V: TRBV6-6
DNA: TGTGCCAGCAGTTACTCAGAGAAACTGTTTTTT
CDR3: CASSYSEKLFF

J: TRBJ1-1
size: NA
D: NA
length: 14
V: TRBV6-5
DNA: TGTGCCAGCATCGGGAGGGCGGCGCACACTGAAGCTTTCTTT
CDR3: CASIGRAAHTEAFF

J: TRBJ1-5
size: NA
D: NA
length: 13
V: TRBV24-1
DNA: TGTGCCACAGGCGTCGGGAGCAATCAGCCCCAGCATTTT
CDR3: CATGVGSNQPQHF

J: TRBJ2-7
size: NA
D: NA
length: 14
V: TRBV6-2/TRBV6-3
DNA: TGTGCCAGCAGTTCTCCGTCCATAACCTACGAGCAGTACTTC
CDR3: CASSSPSITYEQYF

J: TRBJ2-1
size: once
D: NA
length: 16
V: TRBV11-3
DNA: TGTGCCAGCAGCTTAGATGGGGCAATCTCCTACAATGAGCAGTTCTTC
CDR3: CASSLDGAISYNEQFF

J: TRBJ1-2
size: NA
D: TRBD1
length: 15
V: TRBV5-1
DNA: TGCGCCAGCAGCTTGGAGGGGACAGCCAGCTATGGCTACACCTTC
CDR3: CASSLEGTASYGYTF

J: TRBJ2-2
size: NA
D: NA
length: 14
V: TRBV19
DNA: TGTGCCAGTAGGGAGACAACAAACACCGGGGAGCTGTTTTTT
CDR3: CASRETTNTGELFF

J: TRBJ2-1
size: NA
D: TRBD2
length: 18
V: TRBV4-1
DNA: TGCGCCAGCAGCCAAGCGGCGGTAGCGGGAATGGTTTTGAATGAGCAGTTCTTC
CDR3: CASSQAAVAGMVLNEQFF

J: TRBJ2-3
size: once
D: TRBD2
length: 13
V: TRBV5-4
DNA: TGTGCCAGCAGCTTGGCGGGAGGGGATACGCAGTATTTT
CDR3: CASSLAGGDTQYF

J: TRBJ1-1
size: NA
D: NA
length: 14
V: TRBV5-6
DNA: TGTGCCAGCAGTAAGGGGACACCGAACACTGAAGCTTTCTTT
CDR3: CASSKGTPNTEAFF

J: TRBJ2-7
size: few
D: TRBD2
length: 15
V: TRBV28
DNA: TGTGCCAGCAGTTTAACTGCGGGAGCCTCGTACGAGCAGTACTTC
CDR3: CASSLTAGASYEQYF

J: TRBJ2-2
size: NA
D: NA
length: 13
V: TRBV12-3/TRBV12-4
DNA: TGTGCCAGCTTAGATTCGAACACCGGGGAGCTGTTTTTT
CDR3: CASLDSNTGELFF

J: TRBJ2-7
size: NA
D: TRBD2
length: 15
V: TRBV6-5
DNA: TGTGCCAGCAGTTCCAATTTAGCGGGAGGCTACGAGCAGTACTTC
CDR3: CASSSNLAGGYEQYF

J: TRBJ2-2
size: NA
D: NA
length: 14
V: TRBV6-4
DNA: TGTGCCAGCAGCGCCACGCCGGGGGCCGGGGAGCTGTTTTTT
CDR3: CASSATPGAGELFF

J: TRBJ1-6
size: NA
D: NA
length: 13
V: TRBV10-3
DNA: TGTGCCATCTCCCGGGCAGGGGACTCACCCCTCCACTTT
CDR3: CAISRAGDSPLHF

J: TRBJ1-5
size: NA
D: NA
length: 13
V: TRBV19
DNA: TGTGCCAGTAGTGGTACAGGGAATCAGCCCCAGCATTTT
CDR3: CASSGTGNQPQHF

J: TRBJ2-1
size: few
D: TRBD2
length: 18
V: TRBV29-1
DNA: TGCAGCGTTGAAGGGGTTTTAGCGGGAGGAACCTTTTACAATGAGCAGTTCTTC
CDR3: CSVEGVLAGGTFYNEQFF

J: TRBJ1-1
size: once
D: NA
length: 15
V: TRBV6-5
DNA: TGTGCCAGCAGTTACTCAGAGGGGGTTGGCACTGAAGCTTTCTTT
CDR3: CASSYSEGVGTEAFF

J: TRBJ1-1
size: once
D: TRBD1
length: 15
V: TRBV18
DNA: TGTGCCAGCTCACCGACAGGGGCGATGAACACTGAAGCTTTCTTT
CDR3: CASSPTGAMNTEAFF

J: TRBJ2-7
size: NA
D: NA
length: 15
V: TRBV30
DNA: TGTGCCTGGAGTACCTGGGGCCAGGGTAAGGGCGAGCAGTACTTC
CDR3: CAWSTWGQGKGEQYF

J: TRBJ1-4
size: NA
D: TRBD1
length: 14
V: TRBV7-9
DNA: TGTGCCAGCACTTCCGGGACAGGGGATGAAAAACTGTTTTTT
CDR3: CASTSGTGDEKLFF

J: TRBJ2-1
size: NA
D: TRBD2
length: 14
V: TRBV7-2
DNA: TGTGCGGCCCGGCGGGAGGGAACCTACAATGAGCAGTTCTTC
CDR3: CAARREGTYNEQFF

J: TRBJ1-6
size: NA
D: NA
length: 16
V: TRBV19
DNA: TGTGCCAGTAGTGTTCGTTCTACAGGGAACAATTCACCCCTCCACTTT
CDR3: CASSVRSTGNNSPLHF

J: TRBJ2-7
size: NA
D: NA
length: 13
V: TRBV5-1
DNA: TGCGCCAGCAGCCCCACAGGGTTCTACGAGCAGTACTTC
CDR3: CASSPTGFYEQYF

J: TRBJ1-2
size: NA
D: NA
length: 11
V: TRBV5-6
DNA: TGTGCCAGCAGCTTGGTCGGATTTCTAACCTTC
CDR3: CASSLVGFLTF

J: TRBJ2-3
size: NA
D: TRBD2
length: 16
V: TRBV7-2
DNA: TGTGCCAGCAGCTTGGATAGCGGGAGGATACCAGATACGCAGTATTTT
CDR3: CASSLDSGRIPDTQYF

J: TRBJ2-7
size: once
D: NA
length: 13
V: TRBV7-2
DNA: TGTGCCAGCAGCTTCACTCCCGCCTGGGAGCAGTACTTC
CDR3: CASSFTPAWEQYF

J: TRBJ2-5
size: NA
D: NA
length: 14
V: TRBV5-6
DNA: TGTGCCAGCAGCTTGGGGGCCAGACAAGAGACCCAGTACTTC
CDR3: CASSLGARQETQYF

J: TRBJ1-1
size: NA
D: TRBD1
length: 14
V: TRBV4-3
DNA: TGCGCCAGCAGCCTGGGACAGGCAAACACTGAAGCTTTCTTT
CDR3: CASSLGQANTEAFF

J: TRBJ2-2
size: NA
D: NA
length: 13
V: TRBV7-9
DNA: TGTGCCAGCAGCTTAGCAAGGCCCGGGGAGCTGTTTTTT
CDR3: CASSLARPGELFF

J: TRBJ1-4
size: NA
D: NA
length: 16
V: TRBV28
DNA: TGTGCCAGCAGTTTACCCCCGGGTCAGGGACCGAAAAAACTGTTTTTT
CDR3: CASSLPPGQGPKKLFF

J: TRBJ2-3
size: NA
D: TRBD2
length: 16
V: TRBV6-2/TRBV6-3
DNA: TGTGCCAGCAGTTACGGACTAGCGGGAACCACAGATACGCAGTATTTT
CDR3: CASSYGLAGTTDTQYF

J: TRBJ1-4
size: NA
D: NA
length: 13
V: TRBV12-3/TRBV12-4
DNA: TGTGCCAGCAGTCCGGGACTGGACCGAAAACTGTTTTTT
CDR3: CASSPGLDRKLFF

J: TRBJ1-5
size: NA
D: NA
length: 17
V: TRBV28
DNA: TGTGCCAGCAGTTTACGCCCGGGGGGATATAGCAATCAGCCCCAGCATTTT
CDR3: CASSLRPGGYSNQPQHF

J: TRBJ2-5
size: once
D: NA
length: 16
V: TRBV6-5
DNA: TGTGCCAGCAGTTACTCCCTGGGGCGCCTGGGAGAGACCCAGTACTTC
CDR3: CASSYSLGRLGETQYF

J: TRBJ2-1
size: NA
D: NA
length: 13
V: TRBV12-3/TRBV12-4
DNA: TGTGCCAGCAGCACGCAGATCGACAATGAGCAGTTCTTC
CDR3: CASSTQIDNEQFF

J: TRBJ2-7
size: NA
D: NA
length: 16
V: TRBV9
DNA: TGTGCCAGCAGCGTAGCTGCGGCGGAGCCATCCTACGAGCAGTACTTC
CDR3: CASSVAAAEPSYEQYF

J: TRBJ2-1
size: NA
D: TRBD2
length: 15
V: TRBV9
DNA: TGTGCCAGCAGCGTTGTCGGCGGGAGCTACAATGAGCAGTTCTTC
CDR3: CASSVVGGSYNEQFF

J: TRBJ1-6
size: NA
D: NA
length: 10
V: TRBV28
DNA: TGTGCCAGCGGGGCTCGGCCCCTCCACTTT
CDR3: CASGARPLHF

J: TRBJ2-5
size: few
D: TRBD2
length: 16
V: TRBV7-2
DNA: TGTGCCAGCAGCTTAGGGGCCAGCGGGAGGGTGAAGACCCAGTACTTC
CDR3: CASSLGASGRVKTQYF